The clone carrying this TCR beta chain was observed a handful of times. Its antigen is not known. Every sample yielded at least 6.5 million isolated PBMCs. A minimum of 6 micrograms of total RNA was extracted per sample. Through a sample-barcoded 5' primer and a J-beta primer mix, a second PCR was run for roughly 6 to 12 cycles. TCRdb reprocessed the 5' RACE reads with MiXCR, giving one entry per CDR3 protein. The table records 950,000 to 1,200,000 distinct CDR3 sequences, approximately 38% of them present only once. The germline V and J ends were trimmed by 1 base and 5 bases, with 15 bases remaining between them. Germline CDR1 is SGHTA and CDR2 is FQGNSA. The CDR3 covers 16 residues. The data are from a study of blood T cells in healthy people across ages. Study outcomes and limitations: Unsorted PBMCs blocked a conclusive comparison of naive and antigen-experienced cells.

Source material: blood. The rearrangement joins TRBV7-2 to TRBJ1-5; D is possibly TRBD1 (5 bases). The clonotype comes from a man younger than 35 in good health. CDR3 sequence: CASSLVFRAGDQPQHF. The DNA of the CDR3 is TGTGCCAGCAGCTTAGTATTCAGGGCGGGTGATCAGCCCCAGCATTTT.